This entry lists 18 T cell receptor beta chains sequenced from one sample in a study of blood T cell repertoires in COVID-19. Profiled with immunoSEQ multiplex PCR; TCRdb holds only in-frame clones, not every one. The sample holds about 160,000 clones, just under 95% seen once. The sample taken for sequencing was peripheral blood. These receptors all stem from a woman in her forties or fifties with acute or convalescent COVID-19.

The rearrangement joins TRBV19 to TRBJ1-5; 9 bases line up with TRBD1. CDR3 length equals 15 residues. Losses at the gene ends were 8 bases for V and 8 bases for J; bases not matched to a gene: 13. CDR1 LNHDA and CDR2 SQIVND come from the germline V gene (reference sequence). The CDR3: CASHRDRENVEPQHF. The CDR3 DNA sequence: TGTGCCAGTCACCGGGACAGGGAGAACGTGGAGCCCCAGCATTTT. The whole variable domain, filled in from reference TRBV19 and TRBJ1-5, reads DGGITQSPKYLFRKEGQNVTLSCEQNLNHDAMYWYRQDPGQGLRLIYYSQIVNDFQKGDIAEGYSVSREKKESFPLTVTSAQKNPTAFYLCASHRDRENVEPQHFGDGTRLSIL.

The CDR3, as DNA: TGTGCTAGTGGTTTAGCTTATAGCAATCAGCCCCAGCATTTT. Translating it yields CASGLAYSNQPQHF. The chain couples TRBV12-5 to TRBJ1-5; D unclear. Trimming stripped 3 bases from V and 0 bases from J, with 6 bases between. The CDR3 is 14 amino acids. The germline CDR1 and CDR2 sequences are LGHNT and FRNRAP.

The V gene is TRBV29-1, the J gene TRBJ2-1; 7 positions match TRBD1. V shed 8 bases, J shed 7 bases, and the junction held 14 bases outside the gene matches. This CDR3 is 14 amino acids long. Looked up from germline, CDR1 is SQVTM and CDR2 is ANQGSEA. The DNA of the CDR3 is TGCAGCTCCAGCGTGGCGACAGGGCCAAATGAGCAGTTCTTC. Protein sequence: CSSSVATGPNEQFF.

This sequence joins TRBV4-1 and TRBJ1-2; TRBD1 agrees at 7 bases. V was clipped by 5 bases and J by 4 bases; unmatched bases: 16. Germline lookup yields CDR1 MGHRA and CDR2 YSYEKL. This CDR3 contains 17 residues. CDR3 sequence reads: CASSSRGGGTFVYGYTF. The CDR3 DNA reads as TGCGCCAGCAGCTCAAGAGGGGGCGGGACGTTCGTCTATGGCTACACCTTC.

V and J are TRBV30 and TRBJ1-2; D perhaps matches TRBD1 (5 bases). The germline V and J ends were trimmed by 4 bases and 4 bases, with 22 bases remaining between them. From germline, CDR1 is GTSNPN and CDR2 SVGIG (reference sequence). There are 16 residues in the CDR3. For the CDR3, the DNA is TGTGCCTGGACTCCTGTGGGGGGGGTTAGGGCCTATGGCTACACCTTC. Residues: CAWTPVGGVRAYGYTF.

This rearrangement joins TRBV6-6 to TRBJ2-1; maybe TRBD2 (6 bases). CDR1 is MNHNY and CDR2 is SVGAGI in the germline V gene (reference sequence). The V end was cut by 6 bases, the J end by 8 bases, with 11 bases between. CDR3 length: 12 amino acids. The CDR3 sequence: CASRTRDYEQFF. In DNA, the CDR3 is TGTGCCAGCAGGACCCGGGACTATGAGCAGTTCTTC.

Here the CDR3 DNA reads TGTGCCAGTAGTGGACAGGGCAGGGGCTACACCTTC. As protein: CASSGQGRGYTF. The rearrangement joins TRBV19 to TRBJ1-2; 8 bases agree with TRBD1. J lost 8 bases, V lost 5 bases, and 4 bases had no gene match. Germline V gene data show CDR1 as LNHDA and CDR2 as SQIVND (reference sequence). CDR3 length: 12 residues. Drawing the rest from reference TRBV19 and TRBJ1-2, the complete variable domain is DGGITQSPKYLFRKEGQNVTLSCEQNLNHDAMYWYRQDPGQGLRLIYYSQIVNDFQKGDIAEGYSVSREKKESFPLTVTSAQKNPTAFYLCASSGQGRGYTFGSGTRLTVV.

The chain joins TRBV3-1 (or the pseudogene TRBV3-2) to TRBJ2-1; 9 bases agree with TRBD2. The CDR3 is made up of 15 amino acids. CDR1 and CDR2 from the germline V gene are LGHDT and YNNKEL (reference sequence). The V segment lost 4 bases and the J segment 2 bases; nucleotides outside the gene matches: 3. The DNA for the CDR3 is TGTGCCAGCAGCCGGGGACTAGCCGCCTACAATGAGCAGTTCTTC. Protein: CASSRGLAAYNEQFF.

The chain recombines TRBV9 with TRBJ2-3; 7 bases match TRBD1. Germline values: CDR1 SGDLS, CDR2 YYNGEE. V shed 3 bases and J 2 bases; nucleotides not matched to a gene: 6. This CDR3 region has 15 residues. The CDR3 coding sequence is TGTGCCAGCAGCGATATGGGGACAGCCACAGATACGCAGTATTTT. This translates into CASSDMGTATDTQYF. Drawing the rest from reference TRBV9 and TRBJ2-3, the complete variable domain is DSGVTQTPKHLITATGQRVTLRCSPRSGDLSVYWYQQSLDQGLQFLIQYYNGEERAKGNILERFSAQQFPDLHSELNLSSLELGDSALYFCASSDMGTATDTQYFGPGTRLTVL.

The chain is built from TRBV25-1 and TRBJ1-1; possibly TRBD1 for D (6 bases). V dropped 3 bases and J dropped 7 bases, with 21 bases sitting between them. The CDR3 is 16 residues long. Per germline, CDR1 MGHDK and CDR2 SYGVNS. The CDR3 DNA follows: TGTGCCAGCAGTGACGGACCGCCTAAGGCAGGGGATGAAGCTTTCTTT. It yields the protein CASSDGPPKAGDEAFF.

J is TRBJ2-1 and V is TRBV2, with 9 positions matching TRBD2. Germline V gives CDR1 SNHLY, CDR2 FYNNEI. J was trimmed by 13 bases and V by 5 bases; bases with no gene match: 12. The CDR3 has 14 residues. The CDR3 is CASSSSGISLFQFF. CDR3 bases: TGTGCCAGCAGTTCTAGCGGGATCTCCCTATTTCAGTTCTTC.

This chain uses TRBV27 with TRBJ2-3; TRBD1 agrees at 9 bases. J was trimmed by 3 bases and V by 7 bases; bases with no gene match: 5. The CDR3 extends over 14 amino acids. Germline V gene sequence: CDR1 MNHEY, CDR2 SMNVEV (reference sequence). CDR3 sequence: CASKHRGRTDTQYF. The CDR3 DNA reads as TGTGCCAGCAAACACAGGGGGCGGACAGATACGCAGTATTTT.

CDR3 nucleotide sequence: TGTGCCAGCTGGGGAGGTGACTTAAGCTCTGGGGCCAACGTCCTGACTTTC. Translated, it gives CASWGGDLSSGANVLTF. The chain is built from TRBV27 and TRBJ2-6; a weak D match, TRBD2 (6 bases). Germline V gene data show CDR1 as MNHEY and CDR2 as SMNVEV (reference sequence). The CDR3 has 17 amino acids. The V end was cut by 8 bases, the J end by 0 bases, with 17 bases between.

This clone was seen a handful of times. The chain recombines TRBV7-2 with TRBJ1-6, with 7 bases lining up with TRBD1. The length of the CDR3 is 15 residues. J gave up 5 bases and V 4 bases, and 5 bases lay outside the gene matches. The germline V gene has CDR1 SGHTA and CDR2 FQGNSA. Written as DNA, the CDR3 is TGTGCCAGCAGCTCCAAGGGACAGCATAATTCACCCCTCCACTTT. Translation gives CASSSKGQHNSPLHF.

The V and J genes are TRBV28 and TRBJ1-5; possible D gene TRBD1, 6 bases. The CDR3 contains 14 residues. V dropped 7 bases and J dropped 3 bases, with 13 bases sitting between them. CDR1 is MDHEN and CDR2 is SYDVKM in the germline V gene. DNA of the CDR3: TGTGCCAGCATCGAGGACAGCGTCAATCAGCCCCAGCATTTT. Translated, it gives CASIEDSVNQPQHF.

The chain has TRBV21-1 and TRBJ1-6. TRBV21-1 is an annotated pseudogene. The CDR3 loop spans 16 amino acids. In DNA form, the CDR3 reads TGTGCCAGCAGCAAATACCTCACTGGGGGGGCGGAGGCCCTCCACTTT. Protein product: CASSKYLTGGAEALHF.

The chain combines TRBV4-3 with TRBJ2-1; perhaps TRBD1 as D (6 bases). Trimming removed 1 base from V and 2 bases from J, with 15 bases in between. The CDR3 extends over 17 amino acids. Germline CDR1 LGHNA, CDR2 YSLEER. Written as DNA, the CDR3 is TGCGCCAGCAGCCAAGGACTCCTCGAGGGGGCCTACAATGAGCAGTTCTTC. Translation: CASSQGLLEGAYNEQFF.

The CDR3 DNA is TGTGCCAGTAACGGAGCGGGGGAAGCGGGAGGCTCCTACGAGCAGTACTTC. It is translated as CASNGAGEAGGSYEQYF. The genes are TRBV19 and TRBJ2-7; 9 bases fit TRBD2. In germline, CDR1 is LNHDA, CDR2 SQIVND (reference sequence). The CDR3 length is 17 residues. V was clipped by 7 bases and J by 0 bases; unmatched bases: 13.